This is a list of T cell receptor beta chains from one sample in a study of cytomegalovirus exposure and HLA in healthy donors. Produced via immunoSEQ multiplex PCR; TCRdb's table is partial and in-frame only. Of 95,000 to 120,000 clones listed, approximately 85% are singletons. Input material: PBMCs. The receptors here all came from a woman in her late teens or twenties in good health and CMV-seronegative. Both conserved end residues are part of each CDR3. The D gene is left open where the match is weak. Rows may omit the clone size; those that give it use once, few, many or a size class.

clone_size | j_call | v_call | d_call | cdr3_aa | cdr3_nt
- | TRBJ2-1 | TRBV5-1 | TRBD2 | CASSLGLAGINEQFF | TGCGCCAGCAGCTTGGGGCTAGCGGGGATCAATGAGCAGTTCTTC
- | TRBJ1-5 | TRBV6-6 | - | CASSYEQGVTNQPQHF | TGTGCCAGCAGTTACGAACAGGGAGTGACCAATCAGCCCCAGCATTTT
- | TRBJ2-1 | TRBV28 | - | CASSSLAEQFF | TGTGCCAGCAGTTCCCTGGCTGAGCAGTTCTTC
once | TRBJ1-4 | TRBV19 | - | CASRNRGNEKLFF | TGTGCCAGTAGAAACCGGGGTAATGAAAAACTGTTTTTT
once | TRBJ2-1 | TRBV28 | TRBD1 | CASSLTGGDEQFF | TGTGCCAGCAGTTTGACAGGGGGCGATGAGCAGTTCTTC
- | TRBJ2-2 | TRBV27 | - | CASSPWEESRELFF | TGTGCCAGCAGTCCATGGGAGGAATCCAGGGAGCTGTTTTTT
- | TRBJ2-4 | TRBV5-1 | - | CASRPSGGSVAKNIQYF | TGCGCCAGCCGACCTTCAGGGGGGTCCGTAGCCAAAAACATTCAGTACTTC
- | TRBJ1-1 | TRBV5-1 | TRBD1 | CASSLGTGANTEAFF | TGCGCCAGCAGCTTGGGGACAGGGGCCAACACTGAAGCTTTCTTT
- | TRBJ1-6 | TRBV30 | - | CAWSAAVFSSSYNSPLHF | TGTGCCTGGAGCGCAGCGGTCTTCTCAAGCTCCTATAATTCACCCCTCCACTTT
- | TRBJ1-3 | TRBV18 | - | CASSVTDGNTIYF | TGTGCCAGCTCAGTGACAGATGGAAACACCATATATTTT
- | TRBJ1-3 | TRBV25-1 | - | CASTGGISGNTIYF | TGTGCCAGCACCGGAGGGATCTCTGGAAACACCATATATTTT
- | TRBJ1-2 | TRBV14 | - | CASSQGTLYGYTF | TGTGCCAGCAGCCAGGGGACACTCTATGGCTACACCTTC
- | TRBJ2-1 | TRBV6-5 | TRBD2 | CASSPSGEYNEQFF | TGTGCCAGCAGTCCTAGCGGGGAGTACAATGAGCAGTTCTTC
- | TRBJ1-4 | TRBV9 | - | CASSVGRGEKLFF | TGTGCCAGCAGCGTGGGCCGGGGGGAAAAACTGTTTTTT
few | TRBJ2-1 | TRBV11-2 | - | CASSPTGTHNEQFF | TGTGCCAGCAGCCCGACGGGAACACACAATGAGCAGTTCTTC
- | TRBJ2-2 | TRBV7-6 | - | CASSLGTANTGELFF | TGTGCCAGCAGCTTAGGCACGGCGAACACCGGGGAGCTGTTTTTT
- | TRBJ2-5 | TRBV7-9 | - | CASSSTSWGLVPETQYF | TGTGCCAGCAGTTCCACTTCGTGGGGCCTAGTTCCGGAGACCCAGTACTTC
- | TRBJ1-4 | TRBV4-1 | - | CASSQSDSFNEKLFF | TGCGCCAGCAGCCAAAGCGACAGTTTTAATGAAAAACTGTTTTTT
- | TRBJ2-1 | TRBV7-8 | - | CASSLAGRSDNEQFF | TGTGCCAGCAGCTTAGCGGGCCGGTCTGACAATGAGCAGTTCTTC
- | TRBJ2-7 | TRBV6-1 | - | CASCPAQGVYEQYF | TGTGCCAGCTGCCCGGCCCAGGGTGTCTACGAGCAGTACTTC
many | TRBJ1-1 | TRBV18 | TRBD1 | CASSPLLTVQGEGTEAFF | TGTGCCAGCTCACCACTATTAACTGTACAGGGGGAAGGCACTGAAGCTTTCTTT
- | TRBJ2-1 | TRBV18 | TRBD1 | CASSPPGTGGFGSYNEQFF | TGTGCCAGCTCACCACCCGGGACAGGGGGCTTCGGCTCCTACAATGAGCAGTTCTTC
- | TRBJ1-2 | TRBV10-2 | - | CASSDTTGINYGYTF | TGCGCCAGCAGTGACACCACAGGGATTAACTATGGCTACACCTTC
once | TRBJ2-7 | TRBV27 | - | CASNLRTGVLHEQYF | TGTGCCAGCAATCTAAGGACGGGAGTACTTCACGAGCAGTACTTC
- | TRBJ1-1 | TRBV7-3 | - | CASSFRGGDEAFF | TGTGCCAGCAGCTTCCGGGGAGGGGATGAAGCTTTCTTT
- | TRBJ1-5 | TRBV19 | - | CASTFGQNQPQHF | TGTGCCAGTACCTTTGGGCAGAATCAGCCCCAGCATTTT
few | TRBJ1-4 | TRBV18 | - | CASSLSGRDNEKLFF | TGTGCCAGCTCACTCTCGGGGAGAGATAATGAAAAACTGTTTTTT
once | TRBJ1-6 | TRBV25-1 | - | CASSYSSYNSPLHF | TGTGCCAGCAGTTATAGCTCCTATAATTCACCCCTCCACTTT
- | TRBJ1-5 | TRBV6-1 | - | CASRERGGLNKPQHF | TGTGCCAGCAGGGAACGGGGGGGTTTGAACAAGCCCCAGCATTTT
once | TRBJ2-5 | TRBV29-1 | TRBD1 | CSAVQGGETQYF | TGCAGCGCCGTACAGGGGGGAGAGACCCAGTACTTC
- | TRBJ2-7 | TRBV7-9 | TRBD1 | CASSWIGTADEQYF | TGTGCCAGCAGCTGGATCGGGACAGCTGACGAGCAGTACTTC
- | TRBJ1-6 | TRBV7-2 | TRBD1 | CASTPTGSGNSPLHF | TGTGCCAGCACCCCGACAGGGAGCGGTAATTCACCCCTCCACTTT
once | TRBJ1-2 | TRBV4-2 | - | CASSHSNYGYTF | TGTGCCAGCAGCCATAGTAACTATGGCTACACCTTC
- | TRBJ1-3 | TRBV5-4 | - | CASSSTGLGVIYF | TGTGCCAGCAGCAGCACAGGATTGGGTGTCATATATTTT
- | TRBJ2-7 | TRBV19 | TRBD1 | CASSIGTGGYEQYF | TGTGCCAGTAGTATCGGGACAGGGGGCTACGAGCAGTACTTC
- | TRBJ1-1 | TRBV2 | - | CASSDRDTEAFF | TGTGCCAGCAGTGACAGGGACACTGAAGCTTTCTTT
once | TRBJ2-4 | TRBV5-1 | TRBD1 | CASSFGDREAKNIQYF | TGCGCCAGCAGCTTTGGGGACAGGGAAGCCAAAAACATTCAGTACTTC
- | TRBJ2-3 | TRBV6-5 | TRBD1 | CASSRGQGAGDTQYF | TGTGCCAGCAGTCGGGGACAGGGGGCAGGAGATACGCAGTATTTT
- | TRBJ2-1 | TRBV29-1 | TRBD2 | CSVVSGGLGNEQFF | TGCAGCGTGGTTAGCGGGGGGCTAGGTAATGAGCAGTTCTTC
- | TRBJ2-1 | TRBV7-2 | TRBD2 | CASSPRIGTGGYNEQFF | TGTGCCAGCAGCCCCAGGATAGGGACGGGAGGATACAATGAGCAGTTCTTC
- | TRBJ2-7 | TRBV9 | TRBD1 | CASSGGDRGRSYEQYF | TGTGCCAGCAGTGGGGGCGACAGGGGACGCTCCTACGAGCAGTACTTC
- | TRBJ1-5 | TRBV19 | TRBD1 | CASSIDRAASQPQHF | TGTGCCAGTTCCATTGACAGGGCAGCAAGTCAGCCCCAGCATTTT
- | TRBJ1-6 | TRBV9 | - | CASSERDNNSPLHF | TGTGCCAGCAGCGAGCGGGACAATAATTCACCCCTCCACTTT
- | TRBJ2-2 | TRBV9 | - | CASSVGSGAGELFF | TGTGCCAGCAGCGTAGGTAGCGGTGCCGGGGAGCTGTTTTTT
- | TRBJ2-3 | TRBV7-9 | - | CASSSRDISTDTQYF | TGTGCCAGCAGTTCAAGGGACATTAGCACAGATACGCAGTATTTT
once | TRBJ2-3 | TRBV6-4 | - | CASRQTSTDTQYF | TGTGCCAGCAGGCAAACTAGCACAGATACGCAGTATTTT
- | TRBJ1-5 | TRBV29-1 | TRBD1 | CSVRRDRVLSNQPQHF | TGCAGCGTTAGAAGGGACAGGGTCCTTAGCAATCAGCCCCAGCATTTT
- | TRBJ1-2 | TRBV9 | - | CASSIQGGPSHYTF | TGTGCCAGCAGCATCCAGGGCGGCCCTTCCCACTACACCTTC
- | TRBJ2-1 | TRBV19 | - | CASKLERALNEQFF | TGTGCCAGTAAACTCGAGCGGGCGTTAAATGAGCAGTTCTTC
- | TRBJ1-1 | TRBV6-1 | - | CASSARRTEAFF | TGTGCCAGCAGTGCTCGGCGGACTGAAGCTTTCTTT
- | TRBJ2-1 | TRBV7-9 | TRBD2 | CASSTTSYGEQFF | TGTGCCAGCAGCACGACTAGCTACGGTGAGCAGTTCTTC
- | TRBJ1-3 | TRBV7-9 | - | CASSASDRHPGNTIYF | TGTGCCAGCAGCGCCTCTGACAGGCATCCTGGAAACACCATATATTTT
- | TRBJ1-1 | TRBV15 | - | CATSRRDTEAFF | TGTGCCACCAGCAGGAGAGACACTGAAGCTTTCTTT
- | TRBJ2-1 | TRBV15 | - | CATTSGGVYNEQFF | TGTGCCACCACATCGGGCGGGGTCTACAATGAGCAGTTCTTC
- | TRBJ1-1 | TRBV11-2 | - | CASSPFMGASTEAFF | TGTGCCAGCAGCCCATTCATGGGGGCTTCAACTGAAGCTTTCTTT
- | TRBJ1-2 | TRBV27 | - | CASSFRGSYGYTF | TGTGCCAGCAGTTTTCGGGGGTCCTATGGCTACACCTTC